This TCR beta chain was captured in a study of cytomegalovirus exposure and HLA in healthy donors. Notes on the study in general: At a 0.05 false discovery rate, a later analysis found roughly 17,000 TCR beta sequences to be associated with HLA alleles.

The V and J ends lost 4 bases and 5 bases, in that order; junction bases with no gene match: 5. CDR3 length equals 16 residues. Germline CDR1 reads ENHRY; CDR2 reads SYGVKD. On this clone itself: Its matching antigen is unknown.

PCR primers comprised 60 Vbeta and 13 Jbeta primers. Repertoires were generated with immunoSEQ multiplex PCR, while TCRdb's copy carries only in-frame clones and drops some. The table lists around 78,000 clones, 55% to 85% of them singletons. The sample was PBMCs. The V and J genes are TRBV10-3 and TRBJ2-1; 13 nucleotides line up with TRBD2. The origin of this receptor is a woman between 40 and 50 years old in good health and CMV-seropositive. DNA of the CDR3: TGTGCCATCAGTGCCCCCGGGACTAGCGGGAACAATGAGCAGTTCTTC. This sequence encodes CAISAPGTSGNNEQFF.